The following is a T cell receptor beta chain sequence with its context. No cognate antigen has been identified for it. Qualities for individual bases were not recorded, and no much larger clone is one base off. This entry belongs to a study of blood T cell repertoires in COVID-19 (dated by TCRdb to 2020 to 2021). Regarding the research as a whole: Collaborator samples came from the United States, Italy and Spain and covered acute and convalescent phases of COVID-19. Where HLA class I and class II types were available, the types were taken from metadata supplied by the sample provider, not from assay-based typing. Samples came from the ongoing ImmuneRACE study (first 160 participants) plus 1,254 subjects from 6 global collaborators. The repertoires were released in a freely available public database intended as a resource for research on the immune response to SARS-CoV-2. A de-identified subject ID, COVID-19 status, age in years and sex were almost always included in the sample metadata. The material from the prospective study consisted of cDNA or gDNA derived from T cells, B-cell-depleted T cells, or PBMCs. The dataset comprised deeply sampled blood TCRbeta repertoires from subjects exposed to, actively infected with, or recovered from COVID-19. What the work shows at the level of the full study, not this receptor alone: Clinical and demographic metadata were provided uncurated, with the amount varying by source and participant.

The immunoSEQ Assay, a bias-controlled multiplex PCR, was used to amplify TCRbeta CDR3 regions from genomic DNA. The paper's processing steps were these. The number of nucleated cells in each sample was estimated from the amplification of reference gene primers within the assay. Sequence reads were collapsed and filtered to measure the absolute abundance of every unique TCRbeta CDR3 rearrangement. For each sample, productive Simpson clonality was calculated as the square root of Simpson's diversity index across productive rearrangements. Held by TCRdb, this immuneACCESS table contains in-frame sequences only and omits some clones. Under half of the omission traces to an unresolved V gene where checked; the cause of the rest is unknown. The DNA was the basis for D and trimming; V, J and clone size are from that table. Within this sample are roughly 150,000 clones, with more than 75% of them counted one time only. The ten largest account for roughly 2.4% of the sample.

In the germline V gene, CDR1 corresponds to SGDLS and CDR2 to YYNGEE. Taken from cysteine to phenylalanine, the CDR3 has 17 residues. Only the CDR3 part of the read is kept: 51 bases, read in frame from the first base. Germline trimming amounts to 2 bases on V and 4 bases on J, with 13 as the count of junction bases outside the gene matches. One collaborating source in Seattle enrolled patients while the patients were actively infected and followed the patients over time throughout the course of disease. Each collaborating institution followed its own protocols to collect whole blood in K2EDTA tubes. Collaborator samples were shipped for TCRbeta analysis as frozen whole blood, isolated PBMCs, or DNA extracted from either sample type.

The rearrangement combines TRBV9 with TRBJ2-3; TRBD2 aligns with 7 central bases. The sample taken for sequencing was peripheral blood. The TCR sequence derives from a woman over 75 with COVID-19, enrolled during active disease. The CDR3 loop reads CASSVEPGGRSADTQYF. The nucleotide sequence is TGTGCCAGCAGCGTGGAGCCTGGCGGGAGAAGCGCAGATACGCAGTATTTT.